This TCR beta chain comes out of a study of T cell changes during pregnancy in multiple sclerosis. The germline V gene has CDR1 SEHNR and CDR2 FQNEAQ (reference sequence). The CDR3 consists of 15 residues. The V end lost 1 base, the J end lost 6 bases, and 13 bases lay between the germline ends. Profiling relied on immunoSEQ multiplex PCR, and the TCRdb table lists in-frame clones only, not all of them. The table shows approximately 70,000 clones, with 91% occurring only once. The chain couples TRBV7-9 to TRBJ1-5; D is unclear. This specimen consisted of peripheral blood, obtained in the first trimester of pregnancy. The receptor was derived from a female donor with multiple sclerosis, enrolled in a pregnancy study. The CDR3 DNA reads TGTGCCAGCAGCTTAGGGAGGTACCTACCTCAGCCCCAGCATTTT. Its translation: CASSLGRYLPQPQHF.